The 2 T cell receptor beta chains presented below share a single source sample, sequenced in a study of T cell changes during pregnancy in multiple sclerosis. Repertoires were generated with immunoSEQ multiplex PCR, while TCRdb's copy carries only in-frame clones and drops some. The table includes about 76,000 clones, 85% to 95% detected once. Material: peripheral blood, obtained in the second trimester of pregnancy. All receptors come from a female donor with multiple sclerosis, enrolled in a pregnancy study.

The V gene is TRBV5-4, the J gene TRBJ2-5; maybe TRBD2 (5 bases). V shed 6 bases and J shed 2 bases, with 17 bases lying between them. The CDR3 is 15 amino acids. CDR1 SGHNT and CDR2 YYREEE come from the germline V gene (reference sequence). The CDR3 DNA sequence: TGTGCCAGCATCGCTTCCCCAACTAGTCAAGAGACCCAGTACTTC. Protein product: CASIASPTSQETQYF.

The chain carries TRBV27 and TRBJ1-2; D may be TRBD1 (6 bases). Germline-derived CDR1 and CDR2 are MNHEY and SMNVEV (reference sequence). V was shortened by 6 bases and J by 7 bases, with 12 bases between the two germline ends. The CDR3 is made up of 12 amino acids. DNA of the CDR3: TGTGCCAGCAGATCACAGGGTGCTGGCTACACCTTC. Its translation: CASRSQGAGYTF.